This TCR beta chain was sequenced in a study of T cells in localized non-small cell lung cancer. The CDR3 spans 14 residues. Germline-derived CDR1 and CDR2 are SGHNT and YYREEE (reference sequence). V shed 4 bases, J shed 5 bases, and the junction held 7 bases outside the gene matches. Study-level points and caveats: Peak T cell clonality was found in uninvolved adjacent lung, exceeding tumor. Among blood samples, higher T cell density accompanied longer overall survival.

Comments on this clone: The antigen is undetermined.

Sequencing was performed with immunoSEQ multiplex PCR; in TCRdb, only in-frame clones are kept and a portion is missing. The table shows around 30,000 clones, with around 93% occurring only once. The chain recombines TRBV5-4 with TRBJ2-5, with 8 bases fitting TRBD1. The sequence was collected from a female donor older than 55 with stage I lung adenocarcinoma. The sequencing used peripheral blood, collected before any cancer treatment. CDR3 DNA sequence: TGTGCCAGCAGCCGGGGACAGGTGTTGGAGACCCAGTACTTC. This codes for CASSRGQVLETQYF.